Below, 30 T cell receptor beta chains from the same sample are listed, as sequenced in a study of T cells in Graves' hyperthyroidism and ophthalmopathy. Amplification of TCR beta CDR3 regions was performed using RNA transcripts as template. The primer set for the first-round RT-PCR of the TCR CDR3 was HTBI. Each CDR3 protein is one row after TCRdb ran MiXCR on the multiplex PCR reads. The table lists 350,000 to 400,000 distinct CDR3 sequences, roughly 13% of them singletons, with approximately 10% in the top ten. The material sequenced was blood. These receptors originate from a woman aged 55-69 years with Graves' hyperthyroidism.

This clonotype was counted only a few times. The chain joins TRBV5-1 to TRBJ2-2; 10 bases agree with TRBD2. The CDR3 sequence is 15 residues long. Germline values: CDR1 SGHRS, CDR2 YFSETQ. The V segment lost 5 bases and the J segment 6 bases; nucleotides outside the gene matches: 7. Here the CDR3 reads CASSGLAGAPGELFF. The CDR3 DNA reads TGCGCCAGCAGTGGGCTAGCGGGAGCCCCCGGGGAGCTGTTTTTT.

A single count supports this clonotype. V gene TRBV7-9 combines with J gene TRBJ2-3; 13 bases line up with TRBD2. This CDR3 comprises 17 residues. Unmatched junction bases numbered 5, after V lost 5 bases and J lost 0 bases. The V gene's germline CDR1 is SEHNR and CDR2 FQNEAQ (reference sequence). CDR3 loop: CASSHGLAGDSTDTQYF. DNA of the CDR3: TGTGCCAGCAGCCACGGACTAGCGGGAGATAGCACAGATACGCAGTATTTT. Full variable domain (rest looked up from reference TRBV7-9 and TRBJ2-3): DTGVSQNPRHKITKRGQNVTFRCDPISEHNRLYWYRQTLGQGPEFLTYFQNEAQLEKSRLLSDRFSAERPKGSFSTLEIQRTEQGDSAMYLCASSHGLAGDSTDTQYFGPGTRLTVL.

This clonotype turned up a few times. The genes are TRBV7-9 and TRBJ2-3; 10 positions match TRBD2. CDR1 and CDR2 from the germline V gene are SEHNR and FQNEAQ (reference sequence). With 4 bases clipped from V and 0 bases from J, the junction kept 7 bases outside the gene matches. The CDR3 spans 17 residues. The CDR3 sequence is CASSSQTTSGSTDTQYF. CDR3 coding DNA: TGTGCCAGCAGCTCACAGACGACTAGCGGGAGCACAGATACGCAGTATTTT.

The sample holds many counts of this clonotype. The chain is built from TRBV5-1 and TRBJ2-1; TRBD1 is a possible D gene (6 bases). Trimming took off 3 bases at V and 6 bases at J, with 16 bases between the two ends. The CDR3 totals 15 residues. Germline V lookup: CDR1 SGHRS, CDR2 YFSETQ. CDR3 coding DNA: TGCGCCAGCAGCTCGGGTGGGGGCTTGGGCAATGAGCAGTTCTTC. Encoded protein: CASSSGGGLGNEQFF.

This chain links TRBV10-1 with TRBJ1-2, with TRBD1 matching over 7 bases. The germline V gene has CDR1 WNHNN and CDR2 SYGVQD (reference sequence). The V and J ends lost 8 bases and 8 bases, in that order; junction bases with no gene match: 14. CDR3 length equals 14 residues. CDR3 DNA sequence: TGCGCCAGCGGCGACGGACAGGACGGATACGGCTACACCTTC. It yields the protein CASGDGQDGYGYTF.

This clonotype has only a few counts. V is TRBV9 and J is TRBJ2-7; D might be TRBD1 or TRBD2, each matching 5 bases. Trimming took 2 bases from V and 2 from J, leaving 11 bases between them. Germline V gene data show CDR1 as SGDLS and CDR2 as YYNGEE. The CDR3 extends over 14 amino acids. In DNA, the CDR3 is TGTGCCAGCAGCGTCTCCGGGACCCCCTACGAGCAGTACTTC. The encoded protein is CASSVSGTPYEQYF. Full variable domain (outside the CDR3, taken from reference TRBV9 and TRBJ2-7): DSGVTQTPKHLITATGQRVTLRCSPRSGDLSVYWYQQSLDQGLQFLIQYYNGEERAKGNILERFSAQQFPDLHSELNLSSLELGDSALYFCASSVSGTPYEQYFGPGTRLTVT.

This clonotype has only a few counts. In DNA, the CDR3 is TGTGCCAGCAGCGTAGCGCCAGCCGGCACAGGGCGTAACACTGAAGCTTTCTTT. It yields the protein CASSVAPAGTGRNTEAFF. V gene TRBV9 combines with J gene TRBJ1-1, with D possibly TRBD1 on 6 matching bases. Trimming removed 0 bases from V and 2 bases from J, with 20 bases in between. The germline V gene has CDR1 SGDLS and CDR2 YYNGEE. CDR3 length equals 18 residues.

This chain links TRBV20-1 with TRBJ1-5, with TRBD1 identical over 9 bases. Germline V gene data show CDR1 as DFQATT and CDR2 as SNEGSKA (reference sequence). The CDR3 is 18 residues long. The trim removed 3 bases at V and 4 bases at J, leaving 16 bases unmatched. The CDR3 DNA follows: TGCAGTGCTAGGGCCAACAGGGGGCCCGGGAGGTGGAATCAGCCCCAGCATTTT. Its protein product is CSARANRGPGRWNQPQHF.

This clonotype was found many times. V usage is TRBV18 and J usage is TRBJ2-7, with TRBD2 matching over 7 bases. The CDR3 covers 14 residues. Germline V lookup: CDR1 KGHSH, CDR2 LQKENI. V dropped 3 bases and J dropped 5; count of bases not matched to a gene: 7. The CDR3 loop is CASSPSGGDDEQYF. The CDR3 DNA follows: TGTGCCAGCTCACCTTCGGGGGGAGACGACGAGCAGTACTTC.

The CDR3 reads CASTDDRHNQPQHF. Written as DNA, the CDR3 is TGTGCCAGTACCGACGACAGGCACAATCAGCCCCAGCATTTT. V gene TRBV19 combines with J gene TRBJ1-5, with D tentatively TRBD1 (6 bases). Trimming removed 7 bases at V and 3 bases at J, with 13 bases between. CDR1 is LNHDA and CDR2 is SQIVND in the germline V gene (reference sequence). The CDR3 contains 14 residues.

This clonotype has a count of ten or more. This chain joins TRBV5-4 and TRBJ2-5, with 9 bases matching TRBD2. The CDR3 contains 17 residues. Trimming removed 0 bases from V and 5 bases from J; junction bases left unmatched: 11. Germline CDR1 reads SGHNT; CDR2 reads YYREEE (reference sequence). The CDR3: CASSLADSGSLGETQYF. As DNA, the CDR3 is TGTGCCAGCAGCTTGGCCGATAGCGGGAGCCTAGGGGAGACCCAGTACTTC.

This clonotype was detected only a few times. The chain uses TRBV5-8 and TRBJ1-4; D is unclear. Germline V CDR1 and CDR2: SGHTS, YDEGEE. With 0 bases removed from V and 3 bases from J, the gap between germline ends came to 9 bases. The CDR3 contains 15 residues. The CDR3 DNA reads as TGTGCCAGCAGCTTGGAGGGTGGGGCTAATGAAAAACTGTTTTTT. Translated, it gives CASSLEGGANEKLFF.

The rearrangement uses TRBV2 and TRBJ2-6; no definite D call. The germline gives CDR1 SNHLY, CDR2 FYNNEI. The CDR3 length is 12 residues. Trimming removed 8 bases from V and 4 bases from J, with 6 bases in between. CDR3 sequence: CASWGGANVLTF. Here the CDR3 DNA reads TGTGCCAGCTGGGGAGGGGCCAACGTCCTGACTTTC.

This clonotype was recorded a few times. The CDR3 region is CASSLAGTGKETQYF. The CDR3 region has the DNA TGCGCCAGCAGCTTGGCCGGGACAGGGAAAGAGACCCAGTACTTC. The J gene is TRBJ2-5, the V gene TRBV5-1; 9 positions agree with TRBD1. CDR3 length equals 15 residues. CDR1 SGHRS and CDR2 YFSETQ come from the germline V gene. Trimming removed 0 bases from V and 3 bases from J; junction bases left unmatched: 3.

This clonotype showed up many times. The chain combines TRBV20-1 with TRBJ2-7; D gene uncertain. The germline V gene encodes CDR1 DFQATT and CDR2 SNEGSKA (reference sequence). V gave up 1 base and J gave up 2 bases, with 9 bases separating them. The CDR3 has 13 residues. CDR3 coding DNA: TGCAGTGCTAGAGGGACGTTTACCTACGAGCAGTACTTC. It translates to CSARGTFTYEQYF.

On this clonotype: With a much larger clone just one base away, this may be a read error. The J gene is TRBJ1-1, the V gene TRBV12-3 or TRBV12-4; D is ambiguous. The CDR3 covers 14 residues. The CDR3 loop is CAGSFVGLNTEAFF. In nucleotides, the CDR3 is TGTGCCGGCAGTTTCGTCGGGTTGAACACTGAAGCTTTCTTT.

This clonotype was observed a handful of times. The rearrangement uses TRBV20-1 and TRBJ2-1, with 9 bases aligning to TRBD2. Germline CDR1 and CDR2: DFQATT and SNEGSKA (reference sequence). The CDR3 is made up of 15 amino acids. CDR3 protein: CSCPSGNSGYNEQFF. CDR3 nucleotide sequence: TGCTCCTGTCCTAGCGGGAATAGTGGGTACAATGAGCAGTTCTTC.

The sample holds many counts of this clonotype. The rearrangement links TRBV10-3 to TRBJ2-3; 10 positions agree with TRBD2. V dropped 7 bases and J dropped 2; count of bases not matched to a gene: 6. This CDR3 is built from 15 residues. Looked up from germline, CDR1 is ENHRY and CDR2 is SYGVKD. The CDR3 sequence: CAINKREGVTDTQYF. Written as DNA, the CDR3 is TGTGCCATCAACAAGCGGGAGGGGGTCACAGATACGCAGTATTTT.

This clonotype was recorded once. The CDR3 reads CATSGGGTDTQYF. CDR3 DNA sequence: TGTGCCACCAGTGGGGGTGGGACAGATACGCAGTATTTT. The V call is TRBV24-1, the J call TRBJ2-3, with D unclear. The germline CDR1 and CDR2 sequences are KGHDR and SFDVKD. Trimming took off 5 bases at V and 3 bases at J, with 8 bases between the two ends. CDR3 length: 13 amino acids.

The rearrangement links TRBV20-1 to TRBJ1-2, with a possible D match to TRBD1 (5 bases). Germline V gene data show CDR1 as DFQATT and CDR2 as SNEGSKA (reference sequence). CDR3 size: 15 residues. Trimming cost V 3 bases and J 7 bases, with 21 bases left between them. As DNA, the CDR3 is TGCAGTGCTAGGAGTTGGGGGAAGCGAACGATTGGCTACACCTTC. The encoded protein is CSARSWGKRTIGYTF.

This clonotype has ten or more counts. This chain joins TRBV2 and TRBJ2-5; either TRBD1 or TRBD2 may supply D (5 bases each). The ends were cut back, 4 bases at V and 7 bases at J, with 13 bases in the middle. CDR3 size: 13 residues. Germline-derived CDR1 and CDR2 are SNHLY and FYNNEI. The CDR3 DNA reads as TGTGCCAGCAGTGTCCGGGACGTAGGGACCCAGTACTTC. Residues: CASSVRDVGTQYF.

This clonotype showed up many times. This chain joins TRBV29-1 and TRBJ1-1, with D perhaps matching TRBD1 (5 bases). The CDR3 has 14 residues. V was cut by 2 bases and J by 4 bases, with 14 bases left in between. From germline, CDR1 is SQVTM and CDR2 ANQGSEA. In DNA, the CDR3 is TGCAGCGTTGAATCGGCCGGGGGAGGCACTGAAGCTTTCTTT. Its protein product is CSVESAGGGTEAFF.

This clonotype appeared a few times. The chain combines TRBV29-1 with TRBJ2-6; D may be TRBD2 (5 bases). V lost 2 bases and J 0 bases, leaving 8 bases between the germline ends. CDR1 is SQVTM, CDR2 ANQGSEA, per germline. The CDR3 is 15 amino acids. The CDR3 sequence: CSVESSRSGANVLTF. CDR3 nucleotides: TGCAGCGTTGAATCTAGCCGCTCTGGGGCCAACGTCCTGACTTTC.

The chain recombines TRBV6-1 with TRBJ2-7; D is ambiguous. V gave up 5 bases and J gave up 0 bases, with 11 bases separating them. CDR3 size: 14 residues. Germline CDR1 is MNHNS and CDR2 is SASEGT. Here the CDR3 reads CASSLDWSSYEQYF. CDR3 coding DNA: TGTGCCAGCAGTCTAGACTGGAGCTCCTACGAGCAGTACTTC.

The chain recombines TRBV7-9 with TRBJ2-7; 9 nucleotides line up with TRBD1. Germline assignment: CDR1 SEHNR and CDR2 FQNEAQ (reference sequence). J was trimmed by 0 bases and V by 5 bases; bases with no gene match: 5. The CDR3 length is 15 residues. CDR3 amino acids: CASSQLGQGSYEQYF. The CDR3 DNA reads TGTGCCAGCAGCCAATTGGGACAGGGCTCCTACGAGCAGTACTTC. The entire variable domain, with the rest obtained from reference TRBV7-9 and TRBJ2-7, is as follows: DTGVSQNPRHKITKRGQNVTFRCDPISEHNRLYWYRQTLGQGPEFLTYFQNEAQLEKSRLLSDRFSAERPKGSFSTLEIQRTEQGDSAMYLCASSQLGQGSYEQYFGPGTRLTVT.

The rearrangement links TRBV19 to TRBJ1-2; a weak D match, TRBD1 (5 bases). Germline V gene data show CDR1 as LNHDA and CDR2 as SQIVND (reference sequence). With 6 bases removed from V and 8 bases from J, the gap between germline ends came to 25 bases. The CDR3 runs to 16 residues. The CDR3 reads CASSPDGGSGVGGYTF. The CDR3 coding sequence is TGTGCCAGTAGCCCAGACGGGGGATCCGGCGTAGGGGGCTACACCTTC. The complete variable domain, with remaining parts taken from reference TRBV19 and TRBJ1-2, reads DGGITQSPKYLFRKEGQNVTLSCEQNLNHDAMYWYRQDPGQGLRLIYYSQIVNDFQKGDIAEGYSVSREKKESFPLTVTSAQKNPTAFYLCASSPDGGSGVGGYTFGSGTRLTVV.

V is TRBV3-1 and J is TRBJ2-7, with 9 bases fitting TRBD2. CDR1 is LGHDT and CDR2 is YNNKEL in the germline V gene (reference sequence). This CDR3 region has 16 residues. J gave up 3 bases and V 1 base, and 7 bases lay outside the gene matches. CDR3 sequence reads: CASSQGRLAGLYEQYF. The CDR3 DNA reads as TGTGCCAGCAGCCAAGGGCGCCTAGCGGGACTCTACGAGCAGTACTTC.

This clonotype occurred a few times. The chain uses TRBV24-1 and TRBJ2-3; 8 bases match TRBD2. Trimming at V came to 8 bases and at J to 0 bases, leaving 3 bases not matched to a gene. Germline V gives CDR1 KGHDR, CDR2 SFDVKD. The CDR3 runs to 14 residues. CDR3: CATNPGGSTDTQYF. In DNA, the CDR3 is TGTGCCACCAACCCGGGAGGGAGCACAGATACGCAGTATTTT.

This chain joins TRBV12-3 or TRBV12-4 and TRBJ2-1; 8 nucleotides agree with TRBD1. This CDR3 is 16 amino acids long. The J segment lost 6 bases and the V segment lost 3 bases, leaving 10 bases of the junction unmatched. The DNA of the CDR3 is TGTGCCAGCAGTTTGTCAACCCACAGGGGGAGCAATGAGCAGTTCTTC. Encoded protein: CASSLSTHRGSNEQFF.

J is TRBJ1-3 and V is TRBV9; tentative D call: TRBD1 (5 bases). CDR3 length: 15 amino acids. V shed 8 bases and J shed 2 bases, with 17 bases lying between them. The germline CDR1 and CDR2 sequences are SGDLS and YYNGEE. In DNA form, the CDR3 reads TGTGCCAGGAGCCAAGGGGAAGTCACTGGAAACACCATATATTTT. This codes for CARSQGEVTGNTIYF.